This T cell receptor beta chain was found in a study of siplizumab effects on memory and regulatory T cells. Study-wide points: Mappable CD4+ clones that were alloreactive averaged about 63% Treg-derived with siplizumab versus 26.9% in controls.

Worth noting for this clone: Its antigen is unidentified.

Per germline, CDR1 SNHLY and CDR2 FYNNEI. J lost 4 bases, V lost 6 bases, and 10 bases had no gene match. The length of the CDR3 is 15 residues. Assay: immunoSEQ multiplex PCR; the TCRdb copy retains only in-frame clones and omits some. The profile shows fewer than 120,000 clones, roughly 92% of them singletons. The sequence was collected from a human donor in good health. The sample taken for sequencing was CD4+ T cells sorted from blood. The V gene is TRBV2, the J gene TRBJ2-3; TRBD2 agrees at 7 bases. Written as DNA, the CDR3 is TGTGCCAGCAGCCCGACTAGCCCAGTGGCAGATACGCAGTATTTT. Protein product: CASSPTSPVADTQYF.